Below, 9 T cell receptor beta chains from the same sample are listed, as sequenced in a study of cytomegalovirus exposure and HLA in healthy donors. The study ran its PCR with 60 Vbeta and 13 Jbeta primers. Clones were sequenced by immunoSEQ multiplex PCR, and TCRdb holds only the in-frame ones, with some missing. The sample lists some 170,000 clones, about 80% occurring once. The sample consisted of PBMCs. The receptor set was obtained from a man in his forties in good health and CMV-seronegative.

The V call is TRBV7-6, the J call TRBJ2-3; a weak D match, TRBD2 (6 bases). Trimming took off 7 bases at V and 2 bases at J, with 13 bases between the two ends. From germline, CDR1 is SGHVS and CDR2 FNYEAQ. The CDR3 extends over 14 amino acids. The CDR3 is CASKGGRDTDTQYF. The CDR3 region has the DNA TGTGCCAGCAAGGGAGGAAGGGACACAGATACGCAGTATTTT.

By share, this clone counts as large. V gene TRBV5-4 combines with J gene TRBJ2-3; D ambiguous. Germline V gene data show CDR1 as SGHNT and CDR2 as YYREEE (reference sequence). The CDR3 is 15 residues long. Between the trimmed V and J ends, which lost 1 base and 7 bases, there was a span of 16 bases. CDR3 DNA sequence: TGTGCCAGCAGCTTGTTCGTTTTAGCTACAAATACGCAGTATTTT. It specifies CASSLFVLATNTQYF.

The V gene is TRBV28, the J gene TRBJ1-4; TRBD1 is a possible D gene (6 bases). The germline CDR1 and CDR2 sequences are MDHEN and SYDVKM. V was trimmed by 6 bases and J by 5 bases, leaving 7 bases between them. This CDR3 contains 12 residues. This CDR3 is CASRQGNEKLFF. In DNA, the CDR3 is TGTGCCAGCAGACAGGGAAATGAAAAACTGTTTTTT.

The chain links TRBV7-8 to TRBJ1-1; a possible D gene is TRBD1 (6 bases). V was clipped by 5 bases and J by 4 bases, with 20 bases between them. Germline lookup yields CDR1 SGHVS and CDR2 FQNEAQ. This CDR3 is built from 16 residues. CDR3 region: CASSKERGPSRTEAFF. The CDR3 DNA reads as TGTGCCAGCAGCAAAGAGCGGGGGCCGAGTCGCACTGAAGCTTTCTTT.

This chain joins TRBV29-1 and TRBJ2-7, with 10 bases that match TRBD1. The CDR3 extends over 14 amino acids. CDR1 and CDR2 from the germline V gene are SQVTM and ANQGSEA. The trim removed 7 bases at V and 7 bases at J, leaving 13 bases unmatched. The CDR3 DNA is TGCAGCGCCGTTTATTGGGACAGGGGCACGGAGCAGTACTTC. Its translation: CSAVYWDRGTEQYF.

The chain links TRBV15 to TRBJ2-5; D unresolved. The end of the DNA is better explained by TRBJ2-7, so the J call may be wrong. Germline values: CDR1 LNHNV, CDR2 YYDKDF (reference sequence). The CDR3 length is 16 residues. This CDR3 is CATSRLSPPSSYEQYF. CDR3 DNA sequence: TGTGCCACCTCTAGGCTTAGCCCACCCAGCTCCTACGAGCAGTACTTC.

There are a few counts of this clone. Here the CDR3 reads CASSSRGLAGGRPFNEQFF. For the CDR3, the DNA is TGCGCCAGCAGCTCGAGGGGACTAGCGGGAGGCCGACCATTCAATGAGCAGTTCTTC. The chain uses TRBV5-1 and TRBJ2-1; the match to TRBD2 covers 15 bases. The J segment lost 6 bases and the V segment lost 3 bases, leaving 13 bases of the junction unmatched. CDR1 and CDR2 (germline): SGHRS, YFSETQ. CDR3 length: 19 residues.

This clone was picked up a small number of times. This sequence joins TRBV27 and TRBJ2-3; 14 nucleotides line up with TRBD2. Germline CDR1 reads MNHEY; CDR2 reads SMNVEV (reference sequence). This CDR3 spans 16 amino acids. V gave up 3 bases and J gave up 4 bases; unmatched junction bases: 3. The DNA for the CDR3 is TGTGCCAGCAGTTTGACTAGCGGGAGGGGGGCAGATACGCAGTATTTT. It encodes CASSLTSGRGADTQYF.

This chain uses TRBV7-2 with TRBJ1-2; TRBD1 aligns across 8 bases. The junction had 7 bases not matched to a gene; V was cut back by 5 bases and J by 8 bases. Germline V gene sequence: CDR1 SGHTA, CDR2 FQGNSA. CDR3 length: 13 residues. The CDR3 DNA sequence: TGTGCCAGCAGCGAGACAGGGGTGAAGGGCTACACCTTC. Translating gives CASSETGVKGYTF.